This is a list of T cell receptor beta chains from one sample in a study of shared clonotypes between healthy human individuals. Produced via immunoSEQ multiplex PCR; TCRdb's table is partial and in-frame only. The sample lists 600,000 to 750,000 clones, 90% occurring once. The sample taken for sequencing was memory CD8+ T cells from PBMCs. These receptors all come from a man aged 18 to 35 in good health. Some clones in this sample may be carry-over from other donors' samples. CDR3s include the opening cysteine and the closing phenylalanine or tryptophan. D genes are given only for firm matches. Clone sizes are given selectively: once, few, many, or a class where the clone is expanded.

V gene	J gene	clone size	D gene	CDR3 DNA	CDR3 protein
TRBV9	TRBJ1-1	.	TRBD1	TGTGCCAGCAGCGGTACCGGGACAGGGGTGATTGAAGCTTTCTTT	CASSGTGTGVIEAFF
TRBV7-3	TRBJ1-1	.	.	TGTGCCAGCAGCTTGACCGGGAGCTTCACTGAAGCTTTCTTT	CASSLTGSFTEAFF
TRBV27	TRBJ1-4	.	TRBD1	TGTGCCAGCAGGGGACAGTCGGGTGAAAAACTGTTTTTT	CASRGQSGEKLFF
TRBV2	TRBJ2-7	few	.	TGTGCCAGCACAGTCTCCTACGAGCAGTACTTC	CASTVSYEQYF
TRBV19	TRBJ2-7	.	.	TGTGCCAGTAGTCCCCCGAACCACTACGAGCAGTACTTC	CASSPPNHYEQYF
TRBV5-8	TRBJ1-5	.	.	TGTGCCAGCAGCTTGGGACAGCATAGCAATCAGCCCCAGCATTTT	CASSLGQHSNQPQHF
TRBV6-1	TRBJ1-2	few	.	TGTGCCAGCGGGGAGGACTTCTATGGCTACACCTTC	CASGEDFYGYTF
TRBV6-1	TRBJ2-7	.	.	TGTGCCAGCAGTGAAATTGTAACCTACGAGCAGTACTTC	CASSEIVTYEQYF
TRBV4-1	TRBJ1-1	.	.	TGCGCCAGCAGCCAAGAACGACTAGACACTGAAGCTTTCTTT	CASSQERLDTEAFF
TRBV9	TRBJ2-1	few	TRBD1	TGTGCCAGCAGCGTAGGAAGAGGGGGCGCCTACAATGAGCAGTTCTTC	CASSVGRGGAYNEQFF
TRBV5-1	TRBJ1-3	.	.	TGCGCCAGCAGCTTAGGGACGGACGGAAACACCATATATTTT	CASSLGTDGNTIYF
TRBV7-6	TRBJ2-3	.	TRBD2	TGTGCCAGCAGCCCCGCCGTTGGCGGGAGGGACACAGATACGCAGTATTTT	CASSPAVGGRDTDTQYF
TRBV29-1	TRBJ2-1	.	.	TGCAGCGTTGAAGATGTTGTGGGGGTCAATGAGCAGTTCTTC	CSVEDVVGVNEQFF
TRBV6-5	TRBJ2-7	.	.	TGTGCCAGCGGCCCGGGCGGGTACGAGCAGTACTTC	CASGPGGYEQYF
TRBV9	TRBJ2-7	.	.	TGTGCCAGCAGCGTAGCGGGGGGCGGTTACGAGCAGTACTTC	CASSVAGGGYEQYF
TRBV9	TRBJ2-7	.	TRBD2	TGTGCCAGCAGCGTAGGGGAGGGCCGATACGAGCAGTACTTC	CASSVGEGRYEQYF
TRBV29-1	TRBJ2-7	.	.	TGCAGCGTTGAAGATGCCCTGGCCTCAGGCGAGCAGTACTTC	CSVEDALASGEQYF
TRBV30	TRBJ1-1	many	TRBD1	TGTGCCTGGTCCCACGGGACAGGGGTGGGTGAAGCTTTCTTT	CAWSHGTGVGEAFF
TRBV7-2	TRBJ2-7	.	TRBD1	TGTGCCAGCAGCTCGATTCTTACCGGGACAGGGGGTCTCGAGCAGTACTTC	CASSSILTGTGGLEQYF